Shown below are 21 T cell receptor beta chains from a single sample sequenced in a study of cytomegalovirus exposure and HLA in healthy donors. Sequencing was performed with immunoSEQ multiplex PCR; in TCRdb, only in-frame clones are kept and a portion is missing. The sample lists 45,000 to 55,000 clones; just over 85% were seen once. Material for sequencing was PBMCs. These receptors were taken from a woman aged 30 to 39 in good health and CMV-seronegative.

This rearrangement joins TRBV10-3 to TRBJ2-1; D possibly corresponds to TRBD1 (6 bases). V was shortened by 11 bases and J by 4 bases, with 15 bases between the two germline ends. Germline CDR1 reads ENHRY; CDR2 reads SYGVKD. The CDR3 spans 13 residues. CDR3 bases: TGTGCCGCCCGACAGGAGACTTACAATGAGCAGTTCTTC. Translation gives CAARQETYNEQFF.

This chain links TRBV2 with TRBJ1-1; D gene uncertain. CDR3 length: 14 residues. V was cut by 7 bases and J by 0 bases, with 12 bases left in between. CDR1 is SNHLY, CDR2 FYNNEI, per germline. CDR3 amino acids: CASTPEEMNTEAFF. Written as DNA, the CDR3 is TGTGCCAGCACCCCCGAGGAGATGAACACTGAAGCTTTCTTT.

The chain links TRBV5-1 to TRBJ2-1; TRBD2 matches 8 bases. Trimming cost V 1 base and J 8 bases; bases outside gene matches: 5. The CDR3 has 14 residues. Germline values: CDR1 SGHRS, CDR2 YFSETQ. CDR3 nucleotide sequence: TGCGCCAGCAGCTTGTTGTCGACTAGCGATGAGCAGTTCTTC. Protein product: CASSLLSTSDEQFF.

The gene calls are TRBV5-4 and TRBJ2-3; D perhaps matches TRBD2 (5 bases). Germline CDR1 and CDR2: SGHNT and YYREEE (reference sequence). V lost 0 bases to trimming and J lost 11 bases, with 10 bases between them. CDR3 length: 12 amino acids. The CDR3 loop is CASSLGRDLQYF. The CDR3 DNA reads TGTGCCAGCAGCTTGGGCCGGGATTTGCAGTATTTT.

This chain links TRBV27 with TRBJ2-7; D perhaps matches TRBD1 (6 bases). Looked up from germline, CDR1 is MNHEY and CDR2 is SMNVEV (reference sequence). The CDR3 runs to 14 residues. With 5 bases removed from V and 4 bases from J, the gap between germline ends came to 15 bases. In nucleotides, the CDR3 is TGTGCCAGCAGTCCCACCAGGGGACATTACGAGCAGTACTTC. Translated, it gives CASSPTRGHYEQYF.

This clone was picked up a small number of times. The gene calls are TRBV13 and TRBJ2-7; no firm D call. Trimming stripped 0 bases from V and 3 bases from J, with 6 bases between. This CDR3 contains 13 residues. Germline CDR1 reads PRHDT; CDR2 reads FYEKMQ (reference sequence). CDR3 nucleotides: TGTGCCAGCAGCTTAGGCAACAGCTACGAGCAGTACTTC. Its protein product is CASSLGNSYEQYF.

CDR3 sequence (DNA): TGTGCCAGCAGCTTAGAAGGCAGACTTCGGCCCCAGCATTTT. As protein: CASSLEGRLRPQHF. The chain couples TRBV7-9 to TRBJ1-5; no firm D call. Germline CDR1 is SEHNR and CDR2 is FQNEAQ (reference sequence). The V gene lost 1 base and the J gene lost 9 bases, with 13 bases spanning the gap. The CDR3 runs to 14 residues.

This chain connects TRBV7-2 to TRBJ2-5; 8 positions agree with TRBD1. The trim removed 0 bases at V and 5 bases at J, leaving 8 bases unmatched. From germline, CDR1 is SGHTA and CDR2 FQGNSA. CDR3 length: 16 amino acids. The CDR3 DNA reads TGTGCCAGCAGCTTAGCGTTTTCAGGGGGCCTGGAGACCCAGTACTTC. Its translation: CASSLAFSGGLETQYF.

The chain combines TRBV7-9 with TRBJ1-1, with D unresolved. Germline V gene sequence: CDR1 SEHNR, CDR2 FQNEAQ (reference sequence). V was pared by 2 bases and J by 11 bases, with 21 bases between. The CDR3 is 15 residues long. The CDR3 loop reads CASSLPSEGGVVAFF. CDR3 DNA: TGTGCCAGCAGCTTACCCTCGGAGGGAGGCGTTGTTGCTTTCTTT.

This chain's CDR3 is CASSFMRRGGTEAFF. The CDR3 coding sequence is TGTGCCAGCAGTTTTATGCGTAGGGGAGGGACTGAAGCTTTCTTT. V and J are TRBV28 and TRBJ1-1; the D gene is possibly TRBD1 (5 bases). The CDR3 sequence is 15 residues long. CDR1 is MDHEN, CDR2 SYDVKM, per germline. V was cut by 3 bases and J by 5 bases, with 16 bases left in between.

The chain couples TRBV27 to TRBJ1-5; D remains unclear. The CDR3 consists of 12 residues. Germline CDR1 and CDR2: MNHEY and SMNVEV (reference sequence). V lost 6 bases, J lost 0 bases, and 3 bases lay in between. CDR3 protein: CASSLSNQPQHF. The CDR3, as DNA: TGTGCCAGCAGCCTTAGCAATCAGCCCCAGCATTTT.

The CDR3 bases are TGTGCCAGCAGCTTACAAAGCGGACTAGCGGACAGCTCCTACAATGAGCAGTTCTTC. It translates to CASSLQSGLADSSYNEQFF. V is TRBV11-1 and J is TRBJ2-1, with 10 bases lining up with TRBD2. This CDR3 region has 19 residues. The V gene end was trimmed by 2 bases and the J gene end by 0 bases; junction bases not matched to a gene: 10. Per the germline V gene, CDR1 is SGHAT and CDR2 is FQDESV (reference sequence).

The genes are TRBV5-1 and TRBJ2-6, with 12 nucleotides matching TRBD1. CDR1 and CDR2 from the germline V gene are SGHRS and YFSETQ. This CDR3 spans 18 amino acids. V trimming: 3 bases; J trimming: 4 bases; junction bases outside the gene matches: 8. CDR3 in DNA: TGCGCCAGCAGCTCTGGGGGACAGGGGGCGGGGGGGGCCAACGTCCTGACTTTC. Protein: CASSSGGQGAGGANVLTF.

V usage is TRBV2 and J usage is TRBJ2-7; 9 bases are shared with TRBD1. The CDR3 runs 14 residues. Trimming cost V 7 bases and J 5 bases; bases outside gene matches: 9. Per germline, CDR1 SNHLY and CDR2 FYNNEI. The CDR3 DNA reads TGTGCCAGCATTCCTGGACAGGGGAGGAACGAGCAGTACTTC. This encodes CASIPGQGRNEQYF.

Only a few counts were recorded for this clone. The chain links TRBV9 to TRBJ1-4; the match to TRBD1 covers 8 bases. The CDR3 spans 14 residues. Trimming removed 4 bases from V and 8 bases from J; junction bases left unmatched: 7. CDR1 SGDLS and CDR2 YYNGEE come from the germline V gene. CDR3 sequence: CASSQGQGGEKLFF. In DNA, the CDR3 is TGTGCCAGCAGCCAAGGACAGGGCGGCGAAAAACTGTTTTTT.

The chain is built from TRBV6-5 and TRBJ2-7, with 7 nucleotides matching TRBD2. V lost 8 bases to trimming and J lost 0 bases; unmatched junction nucleotides: 7. Per germline, CDR1 MNHEY and CDR2 SVGAGI. The CDR3 is made up of 14 amino acids. CDR3 amino acids: CASGGGVTSYEQYF. In DNA, the CDR3 is TGTGCCAGCGGGGGAGGGGTGACCTCCTACGAGCAGTACTTC.

The chain employs TRBV5-5 and TRBJ2-7; D remains ambiguous. The V end lost 1 base, the J end lost 0 bases, and 2 bases lay between the germline ends. CDR3 size: 12 residues. Germline loops: CDR1 SGHKS, CDR2 YYEKEE (reference sequence). CDR3 loop: CASSLYSYEQYF. The DNA for the CDR3 is TGTGCCAGCAGCTTGTACTCCTACGAGCAGTACTTC. The entire variable domain, with the rest obtained from reference TRBV5-5 and TRBJ2-7, is as follows: DAGVTQSPTHLIKTRGQQVTLRCSPISGHKSVSWYQQVLGQGPQFIFQYYEKEERGRGNFPDRFSARQFPNYSSELNVNALLLGDSALYLCASSLYSYEQYFGPGTRLTVT.

The chain recombines TRBV5-1 with TRBJ2-2, with no clear D. Germline V lookup: CDR1 SGHRS, CDR2 YFSETQ. The CDR3 is made up of 15 amino acids. V gave up 1 base and J gave up 8 bases, with 15 bases separating them. The CDR3 is CASSLRPTPQGELFF. The CDR3 bases are TGCGCCAGCAGCTTGCGTCCGACACCCCAAGGGGAGCTGTTTTTT.

The genes are TRBV9 and TRBJ1-2; 10 nucleotides match TRBD1. V lost 4 bases, J lost 5 bases, and 11 bases stayed unmatched. The CDR3 contains 16 residues. CDR1 is SGDLS and CDR2 is YYNGEE in the germline V gene. This CDR3 reads CASSSRGQGQGYGYTF. CDR3 DNA sequence: TGTGCCAGCAGCTCGAGGGGACAGGGACAGGGGTATGGCTACACCTTC.

The rearrangement links TRBV28 to TRBJ1-4; D is uncertain. Germline loops: CDR1 MDHEN, CDR2 SYDVKM. V was cut by 8 bases and J by 8 bases, with 18 bases left in between. The CDR3 loop spans 14 amino acids. Here the CDR3 DNA reads TGTGCCAGCGGAGAGGGAGGCACCCGGGAAAAACTGTTTTTT. Translated, it gives CASGEGGTREKLFF.

V gene TRBV9 combines with J gene TRBJ1-3, with 9 bases that match TRBD1. V dropped 3 bases and J dropped 0; count of bases not matched to a gene: 7. The CDR3 runs 17 residues. The germline CDR1 and CDR2 sequences are SGDLS and YYNGEE. The CDR3 protein is CASSDSPGQGSGNTIYF. The CDR3 bases are TGTGCCAGCAGCGATTCCCCGGGACAGGGCTCTGGAAACACCATATATTTT.